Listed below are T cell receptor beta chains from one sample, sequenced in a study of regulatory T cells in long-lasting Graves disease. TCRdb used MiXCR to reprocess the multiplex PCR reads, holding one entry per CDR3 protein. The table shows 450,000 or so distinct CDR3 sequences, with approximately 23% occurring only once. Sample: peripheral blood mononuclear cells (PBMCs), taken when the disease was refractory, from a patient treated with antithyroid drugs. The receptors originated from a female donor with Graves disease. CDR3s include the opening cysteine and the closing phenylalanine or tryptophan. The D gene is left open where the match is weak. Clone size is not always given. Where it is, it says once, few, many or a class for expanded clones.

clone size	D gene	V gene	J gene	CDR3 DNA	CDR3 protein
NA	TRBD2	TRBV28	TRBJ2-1	TGTGCCAGCAGGGGACTAGAAGTCTCAGCTGAGCAGTTCTTC	CASRGLEVSAEQFF
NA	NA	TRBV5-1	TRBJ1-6	TGCGCCAGCCATGTGGGACGGTATAATTCACCCCTCCACTTT	CASHVGRYNSPLHF
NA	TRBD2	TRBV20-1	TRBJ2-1	TGCAGTGCTGCGGGACTAGCCTACAATGAGCAGTTCTTC	CSAAGLAYNEQFF
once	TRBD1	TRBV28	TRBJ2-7	TGTGCCGATCGCCCGGGACAGGGGACCTACGAGCAGTACTTC	CADRPGQGTYEQYF
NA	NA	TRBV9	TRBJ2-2	TGTGCCAGCAGCGTAGAGTTACGCGGCACCGGGGAGCTGTTTTTT	CASSVELRGTGELFF
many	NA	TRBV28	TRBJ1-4	TGTGCCAGCAGTCTAATCGACGGTGCAACTAATGAAAAACTGTTTTTT	CASSLIDGATNEKLFF
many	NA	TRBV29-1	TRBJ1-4	TGCAGCGTTGAAACTGAAAAACTGTTTTTT	CSVETEKLFF
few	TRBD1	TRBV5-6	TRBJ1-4	TGTGCCAGCAGCTCTGGCAGGGGGAATGAAAAACTGTTTTTT	CASSSGRGNEKLFF
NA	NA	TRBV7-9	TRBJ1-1	TGTGCCCCCTCTCTTATTTTGAGGTCGAACACTGAAGCTTTCTTT	CAPSLILRSNTEAFF
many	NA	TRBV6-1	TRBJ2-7	TGTGCCAGCATGAACTCCCTCGGCTCCTACGAGCAGTACTTC	CASMNSLGSYEQYF
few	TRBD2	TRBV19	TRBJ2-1	TGTGCCAGTAGTAGGGAGGGGACTCTATATTCGCCAAGTGAATCCACCTTTTACAATGAGCAGTTCTTC	CASSREGTLYSPSESTFYNEQFF